This TCR beta chain was documented in a study of graft-versus-host responses after intestinal transplantation. Study in general: Each recipient received anti-thymocyte globulin induction, then tacrolimus and steroids for about three years.

Turning to this clone: Antigen specificity is unknown. Compared with germline, one end of the junction differs, possibly owing to a read error.

The germline CDR1 and CDR2 sequences are WSHSY and SAAADI. The CDR3 totals 12 residues. The study's findings and limits: Analysis identified GvH clones in recipient marrow, with some appearing first in ileum or blood. Within allografts, high graft-versus-host to host-versus-graft clonal ratios were seen among patients with graft-donor T cell macrochimerism. Early after transplant, HvG declines were associated with peak levels of circulating GvH clones.

Repertoires were generated with immunoSEQ multiplex PCR, while TCRdb's copy carries only in-frame clones and drops some. The sample gives under 95,000 clones, around 89% of which show up once; approximately 2.7% is in the top ten. Source: unstimulated CD8+ T cells sorted from spleen or lymph node cells, taken before intestinal transplant. The sequence was obtained from a human donor who received an intestinal transplant. This chain joins TRBV10-2 and TRBJ2-2; 7 bases line up with TRBD1. The CDR3 DNA sequence: TGCGCCAGCAGTGTGTGGTCAGGGGGGCTGTTTTTT. Its translation: CASSVWSGGLFF.